This T cell receptor beta chain emerged from a study of T cell changes during pregnancy in multiple sclerosis. This clone has a single count. Sequencing used immunoSEQ multiplex PCR; TCRdb keeps in-frame clones, though not all of them. Here the sample spans around 60,000 clones, around 94% being singletons. The CDR3 is 15 residues long. Trimming left V 6 bases short and J 0 bases short, with 12 bases between. Per the germline V gene, CDR1 is ENHRY and CDR2 is SYGVKD. The origin of this receptor is a female donor with multiple sclerosis, enrolled in a pregnancy study. V and J are TRBV10-3 and TRBJ1-3, with TRBD1 as a possible D gene (6 bases). The sequencing here drew on CD8+ T cells from peripheral blood mononuclear cells, taken in the third trimester of pregnancy. The CDR3 loop is CAIRADRFSGNTIYF. The CDR3 coding sequence is TGTGCCATCAGGGCCGACAGGTTCTCTGGAAACACCATATATTTT.